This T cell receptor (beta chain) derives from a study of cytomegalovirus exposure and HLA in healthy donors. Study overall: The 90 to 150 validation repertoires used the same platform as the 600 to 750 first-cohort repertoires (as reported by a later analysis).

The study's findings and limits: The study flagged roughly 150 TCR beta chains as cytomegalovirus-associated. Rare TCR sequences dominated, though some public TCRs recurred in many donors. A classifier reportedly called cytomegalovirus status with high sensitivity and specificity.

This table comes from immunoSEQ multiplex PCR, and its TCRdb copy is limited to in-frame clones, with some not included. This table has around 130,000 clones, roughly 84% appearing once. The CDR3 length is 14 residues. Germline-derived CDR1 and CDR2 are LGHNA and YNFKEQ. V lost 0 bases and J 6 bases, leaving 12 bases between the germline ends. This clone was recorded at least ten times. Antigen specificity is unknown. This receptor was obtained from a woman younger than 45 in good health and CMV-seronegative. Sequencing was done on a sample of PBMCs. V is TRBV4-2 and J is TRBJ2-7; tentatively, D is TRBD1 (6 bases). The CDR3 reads CASSQDRVGGEQYF. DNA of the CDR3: TGTGCCAGCAGCCAAGATAGGGTAGGGGGCGAGCAGTACTTC.